This passage covers 32 T cell receptor beta chains from one sample sequenced in a study of radiation and T cells in renal cell carcinoma. Time point: baseline pretreatment blood. Treatment in this sample: 15 Gy SBRT to primary tumor, nephrectomy 4 weeks later. Profiled with immunoSEQ multiplex PCR; TCRdb holds only in-frame clones, not every one. This sample has roughly 120,000 clones; roughly 85% occur once, and the top ten carry around 3%. The sequencing used blood, collected from a patient whose treatment included radiotherapy and nephrectomy. Every receptor here comes from a woman aged 60 to 75 with renal cell carcinoma.

The rearrangement uses TRBV4-3 and TRBJ2-3; D ambiguous. The CDR3 extends over 14 amino acids. V was cut by 4 bases and J by 1 base, with 9 bases left in between. Germline CDR1 LGHNA, CDR2 YSLEER. Here the CDR3 DNA reads TGCGCCAGCAGCCCCGGACCAGGCACAGATACGCAGTATTTT. The encoded protein is CASSPGPGTDTQYF.

V usage is TRBV5-1 and J usage is TRBJ2-4, with D hard to call. Trimming removed 4 bases at V and 8 bases at J, with 13 bases between. The CDR3 contains 13 residues. Germline-derived CDR1 and CDR2 are SGHRS and YFSETQ. The CDR3 here is CASSPLTHDIQYF. The DNA of the CDR3 is TGCGCCAGCAGCCCCCTTACTCATGACATTCAGTACTTC.

In its sample, this clone was seen once. The J gene is TRBJ2-1, the V gene TRBV7-2, with 10 bases that match TRBD2. This CDR3 is built from 15 residues. Germline trimming cut 1 base from V and 7 bases from J; bases unmatched to any gene: 4. Germline values: CDR1 SGHTA, CDR2 FQGNSA. This CDR3 reads CASSLDTSGINEQFF. In DNA, the CDR3 is TGTGCCAGCAGCTTAGATACTAGCGGGATAAATGAGCAGTTCTTC.

The V gene is TRBV30, the J gene TRBJ1-5, with D uncertain. This CDR3 region has 14 residues. Per the germline V gene, CDR1 is GTSNPN and CDR2 is SVGIG (reference sequence). V was pared by 1 base and J by 0 bases, with 7 bases between. The chain's CDR3 is CAWSAINSNQPQHF. The CDR3 region has the DNA TGTGCCTGGAGTGCGATAAATAGCAATCAGCCCCAGCATTTT.

V is TRBV27 and J is TRBJ2-1; D perhaps matches TRBD2 (6 bases). Trimming stripped 8 bases from V and 7 bases from J, with 24 bases between. Germline V gene sequence: CDR1 MNHEY, CDR2 SMNVEV (reference sequence). The CDR3 has 16 amino acids. CDR3 bases: TGTGCCAGCCGCATTCGGGGCGTAGTTGCGGGGAATGAGCAGTTCTTC. The encoded protein is CASRIRGVVAGNEQFF.

On this clone: Other DNA sequences in this specimen translate into the identical CDR3. This chain joins TRBV27 and TRBJ1-1; no reliable D call. The germline CDR1 and CDR2 sequences are MNHEY and SMNVEV (reference sequence). Trimming cost V 2 bases and J 4 bases, with 2 bases left between them. This CDR3 comprises 11 residues. DNA for the CDR3: TGTGCCAGCAGTTTAGGCACTGAAGCTTTCTTT. Translated: CASSLGTEAFF.

The chain links TRBV7-2 to TRBJ1-1; D call uncertain. V was pared by 5 bases and J by 1 base, with 11 bases between. The length of the CDR3 is 14 residues. The germline gives CDR1 SGHTA, CDR2 FQGNSA. CDR3 DNA sequence: TGTGCCAGCAGCCCTATAGGTACGAACACTGAAGCTTTCTTT. It specifies CASSPIGTNTEAFF.

The chain uses TRBV9 and TRBJ2-1; 11 nucleotides align to TRBD2. After removal of 0 bases from V and 4 bases from J, the junction contained 9 bases not matched to a gene. The length of the CDR3 is 18 residues. Germline V CDR1 and CDR2: SGDLS, YYNGEE. DNA for the CDR3: TGTGCCAGCAGCGTAGTTAGCGGGGGGGCCGGGTCTTACAATGAGCAGTTCTTC. Translation gives CASSVVSGGAGSYNEQFF.

This rearrangement joins TRBV5-1 to TRBJ2-3; 16 positions match TRBD2. This CDR3 has 17 amino acids. Germline V gene data show CDR1 as SGHRS and CDR2 as YFSETQ. With 0 bases clipped from V and 4 bases from J, the junction kept 2 bases outside the gene matches. CDR3 residues: CASSLVGTSGGADTQYF. CDR3 bases: TGCGCCAGCAGCTTGGTTGGGACTAGCGGGGGGGCAGATACGCAGTATTTT.

The V call is TRBV7-9, the J call TRBJ2-2; 11 bases are a match to TRBD1. This CDR3 has 15 residues. The germline V gene encodes CDR1 SEHNR and CDR2 FQNEAQ (reference sequence). After removal of 5 bases from V and 5 bases from J, the junction contained 4 bases not matched to a gene. CDR3 amino acids: CASSRGTGGTGELFF. The CDR3 DNA follows: TGTGCCAGCAGCCGGGGGACAGGGGGAACCGGGGAGCTGTTTTTT.

The V and J genes are TRBV6-1 and TRBJ1-2; D gene ambiguous. This CDR3 spans 12 amino acids. Trimming pared 6 bases from V and 3 bases from J, leaving 8 bases between. The germline V gene encodes CDR1 MNHNS and CDR2 SASEGT. The chain's CDR3 is CASRTEDYGYTF. The CDR3 DNA follows: TGTGCCAGCAGGACGGAGGACTATGGCTACACCTTC.

This sequence joins TRBV1 and TRBJ1-1; TRBD1 was called by the table and not checked on the DNA. TRBV1 is recorded as a pseudogene. This CDR3 comprises 16 residues. CDR3: CTSSQGQGAESTEAFF. The CDR3 coding sequence is TGCACCAGCAGCCAAGGACAGGGGGCTGAGAGCACTGAAGCTTTCTTT.

The V gene is TRBV7-3, the J gene TRBJ2-1; weak D call: TRBD2 (7 bases). The germline V and J ends were trimmed by 3 bases and 6 bases, with 15 bases remaining between them. CDR1 and CDR2 from the germline V gene are SGHTA and FQGTGA. This CDR3 comprises 15 residues. Written as DNA, the CDR3 is TGTGCCAGCAGCTTTACCGGGGGGCCCTCCAATGAGCAGTTCTTC. Its translation: CASSFTGGPSNEQFF.

This clone appeared many times. V is TRBV25-1 and J is TRBJ2-2; possibly TRBD1 for D (6 bases). The CDR3 is made up of 15 amino acids. The V and J ends lost 4 bases and 3 bases respectively, with 12 bases between them. CDR1 is MGHDK and CDR2 is SYGVNS in the germline V gene. The DNA of the CDR3 is TGTGCCAGCAGTGCCGGACAGCAGGACACCGGGGAGCTGTTTTTT. Protein sequence: CASSAGQQDTGELFF.

The chain couples TRBV5-5 to TRBJ1-2; no firm D call. Germline CDR1 and CDR2: SGHKS and YYEKEE (reference sequence). Deletions cut 1 base from V and 4 bases from J, with 8 bases between. The CDR3 is made up of 13 amino acids. Here the CDR3 reads CASSLKTAYGYTF. In DNA, the CDR3 is TGTGCCAGCAGCTTGAAAACAGCCTATGGCTACACCTTC.

The chain joins TRBV5-1 to TRBJ2-3; D not certain. The V and J ends lost 4 bases and 6 bases respectively, with 18 bases between them. The germline CDR1 and CDR2 sequences are SGHRS and YFSETQ. This CDR3 has 15 residues. This CDR3 reads CASSMPGPGVDTQYF. The CDR3 coding sequence is TGCGCCAGCAGCATGCCCGGGCCCGGCGTGGATACGCAGTATTTT.

The chain couples TRBV30 to TRBJ2-4, with 11 bases lining up with TRBD1. CDR1 and CDR2 (germline): GTSNPN, SVGIG (reference sequence). The CDR3 has 13 residues. CDR3 nucleotides: TGTGCGAGCAGGACAGGGGGCATCGGCATTCAGTACTTC. This gives the protein CASRTGGIGIQYF.

V gene TRBV5-1 combines with J gene TRBJ2-1; 9 nucleotides agree with TRBD1. The germline gives CDR1 SGHRS, CDR2 YFSETQ. After removal of 7 bases from V and 2 bases from J, the junction contained 7 bases not matched to a gene. The CDR3 runs to 15 residues. The CDR3 sequence: CASGPGTGPYNEQFF. The CDR3 DNA reads as TGCGCCAGCGGTCCAGGGACAGGGCCCTACAATGAGCAGTTCTTC.

The V and J genes are TRBV7-3 and TRBJ1-2; D might be TRBD1 (6 bases). This CDR3 has 13 amino acids. V lost 5 bases and J 6 bases, leaving 13 bases between the germline ends. Per the germline V gene, CDR1 is SGHTA and CDR2 is FQGTGA. CDR3 nucleotides: TGTGCCAGCAGCCATGGGGGGCGAGATGGCTACACCTTC. It codes for CASSHGGRDGYTF.

This sequence joins TRBV10-3 and TRBJ2-3; 7 bases map to TRBD1. Germline values: CDR1 ENHRY, CDR2 SYGVKD. The CDR3 is 14 amino acids. Trimming took 10 bases from V and 4 from J; bases not matched to a gene: 11. The CDR3 loop reads CATIEGTASDTQYF. The CDR3 bases are TGTGCCACCATTGAAGGGACAGCCTCAGATACGCAGTATTTT.

This chain connects TRBV7-9 to TRBJ1-1; D uncertain. V lost 1 base, J lost 0 bases, and 3 bases lay in between. This CDR3 region has 13 residues. CDR1 and CDR2 (germline): SEHNR, FQNEAQ (reference sequence). CDR3 coding DNA: TGTGCCAGCAGCTTAGATTTGAACACTGAAGCTTTCTTT. Translated, it gives CASSLDLNTEAFF.

The sample holds a few counts of this clone. The J gene is TRBJ1-1, the V gene TRBV27, with D hard to call. V was shortened by 8 bases and J by 0 bases, with 13 bases between the two germline ends. The CDR3 runs 14 residues. The germline gives CDR1 MNHEY, CDR2 SMNVEV (reference sequence). CDR3: CASSIRAMNTEAFF. CDR3 nucleotides: TGTGCCAGCTCTATTAGGGCGATGAACACTGAAGCTTTCTTT.

The genes are TRBV13 and TRBJ2-3; TRBD1 matches 7 bases. From germline, CDR1 is PRHDT and CDR2 FYEKMQ (reference sequence). Unmatched junction bases numbered 4, after V lost 4 bases and J lost 6 bases. This CDR3 region has 13 residues. The CDR3 loop reads CASSSNRGDTQYF. Written as DNA, the CDR3 is TGTGCCAGCAGCTCTAACAGGGGTGATACGCAGTATTTT.

J is TRBJ2-2 and V is TRBV28, with D hard to call. This CDR3 comprises 15 residues. The germline V and J ends were trimmed by 5 bases and 0 bases, with 10 bases remaining between them. Germline V gene sequence: CDR1 MDHEN, CDR2 SYDVKM. CDR3 sequence (DNA): TGTGCCAGCAGTCGGACGGATTCGAACACCGGGGAGCTGTTTTTT. It is translated as CASSRTDSNTGELFF.

The chain is built from TRBV4-2 and TRBJ2-3, with a possible D match to TRBD2 (7 bases). The germline V gene has CDR1 LGHNA and CDR2 YNFKEQ. Trimming pared 0 bases from V and 0 bases from J, leaving 16 bases between. CDR3 length: 18 residues. This CDR3 is CASSQDLRAGASTDTQYF. CDR3 in DNA: TGTGCCAGCAGCCAAGATCTCCGGGCGGGGGCCAGCACAGATACGCAGTATTTT.

V gene TRBV7-2 combines with J gene TRBJ2-7; 9 nucleotides align to TRBD2. This CDR3 has 15 amino acids. In germline, CDR1 is SGHTA, CDR2 FQGNSA. The V segment lost 5 bases and the J segment 3 bases; nucleotides outside the gene matches: 8. CDR3 sequence: CASSPSSGAIYEQYF. CDR3 in DNA: TGTGCCAGCAGCCCTTCTAGCGGGGCTATCTACGAGCAGTACTTC. The complete variable domain, with remaining parts taken from reference TRBV7-2 and TRBJ2-7, reads GAGVSQSPSNKVTEKGKDVELRCDPISGHTALYWYRQSLGQGLEFLIYFQGNSAPDKSGLPSDRFSAERTGGSVSTLTIQRTQQEDSAVYLCASSPSSGAIYEQYFGPGTRLTVT.

This sequence joins TRBV10-3 and TRBJ2-7; 9 bases map to TRBD1. The CDR3 is 14 residues long. CDR1 is ENHRY, CDR2 SYGVKD, per germline. With 6 bases clipped from V and 0 bases from J, the junction kept 3 bases outside the gene matches. The CDR3 is CAIRGTGTSYEQYF. In DNA, the CDR3 is TGTGCCATCAGAGGGACAGGGACCTCCTACGAGCAGTACTTC.

The V gene is TRBV7-9, the J gene TRBJ1-2; D remains unclear. Trimming cost V 1 base and J 6 bases, with 12 bases left between them. The CDR3 runs 14 residues. Germline V gene sequence: CDR1 SEHNR, CDR2 FQNEAQ (reference sequence). CDR3 sequence (DNA): TGTGCCAGCAGCTTAGGGGGTTACCCTAATGGCTACACCTTC. Its translation: CASSLGGYPNGYTF.

The V and J genes are TRBV4-3 and TRBJ2-1, with TRBD2 identical over 12 bases. After removal of 0 bases from V and 5 bases from J, the junction contained 8 bases not matched to a gene. This CDR3 spans 18 amino acids. CDR1 and CDR2 from the germline V gene are LGHNA and YSLEER. Here the CDR3 DNA reads TGCGCCAGCAGCCAAGACCAGACTAGCGGGAGTCCCCACAATGAGCAGTTCTTC. Residues: CASSQDQTSGSPHNEQFF.

The chain is built from TRBV13 and TRBJ2-7, with D perhaps TRBD2 (6 bases). The CDR3 totals 12 residues. CDR1 and CDR2 (germline): PRHDT, FYEKMQ (reference sequence). Deletions cut 1 base from V and 6 bases from J, with 7 bases between. CDR3 in DNA: TGTGCCAGCAGCTTAGCAGCGGGCGAGCAGTACTTC. It specifies CASSLAAGEQYF.

In this sample, this clone is medium-sized. The chain employs TRBV5-6 and TRBJ1-1, with D tentatively TRBD1 (6 bases). The CDR3 has 12 amino acids. The germline gives CDR1 SGHDT, CDR2 YYEEEE. Trimming pared 4 bases from V and 10 bases from J, leaving 14 bases between. The CDR3 is CASSQGTQRAFF. The CDR3 DNA reads as TGTGCCAGCAGCCAGGGGACGCAGCGAGCTTTCTTT.

The chain has TRBV19 and TRBJ1-2; D may be TRBD1 (6 bases). Deletions cut 4 bases from V and 7 bases from J, with 16 bases between. The germline V gene has CDR1 LNHDA and CDR2 SQIVND (reference sequence). The CDR3 loop spans 14 amino acids. The CDR3 DNA is TGTGCCAGTAGTAACAGGGAGCTGCTCCTTGGCTACACCTTC. It yields the protein CASSNRELLLGYTF.